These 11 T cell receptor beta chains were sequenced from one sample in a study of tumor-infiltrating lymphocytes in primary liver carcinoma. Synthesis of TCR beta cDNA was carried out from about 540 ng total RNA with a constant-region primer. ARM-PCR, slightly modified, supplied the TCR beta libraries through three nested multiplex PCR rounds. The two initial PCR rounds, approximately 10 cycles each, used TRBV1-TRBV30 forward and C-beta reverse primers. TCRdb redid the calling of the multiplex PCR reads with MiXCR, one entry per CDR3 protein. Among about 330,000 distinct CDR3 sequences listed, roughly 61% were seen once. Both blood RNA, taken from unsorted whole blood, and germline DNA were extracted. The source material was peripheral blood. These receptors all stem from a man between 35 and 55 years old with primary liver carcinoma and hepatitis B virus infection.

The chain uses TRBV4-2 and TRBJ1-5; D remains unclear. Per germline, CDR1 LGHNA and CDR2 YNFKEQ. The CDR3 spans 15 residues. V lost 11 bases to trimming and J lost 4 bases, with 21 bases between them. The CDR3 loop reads CAHSQNLQSNQPQHF. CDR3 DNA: TGTGCCCACAGCCAAAATTTACAGTCAAATCAGCCCCAGCATTTT.

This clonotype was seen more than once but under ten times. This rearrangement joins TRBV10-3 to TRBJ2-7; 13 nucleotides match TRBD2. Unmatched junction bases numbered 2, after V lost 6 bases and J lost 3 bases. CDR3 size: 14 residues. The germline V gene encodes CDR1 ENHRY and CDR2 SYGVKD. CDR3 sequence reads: CAIRGLAGDYEQYF. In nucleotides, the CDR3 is TGTGCCATCAGAGGACTAGCGGGAGACTACGAGCAGTACTTC.

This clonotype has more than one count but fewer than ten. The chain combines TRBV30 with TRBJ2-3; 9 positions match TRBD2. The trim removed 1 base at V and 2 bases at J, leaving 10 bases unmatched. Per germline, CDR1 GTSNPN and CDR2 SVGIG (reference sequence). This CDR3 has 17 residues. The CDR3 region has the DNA TGTGCCTGGAGTGACAGAGCGGGAGGTTATATCACAGATACGCAGTATTTT. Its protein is CAWSDRAGGYITDTQYF.

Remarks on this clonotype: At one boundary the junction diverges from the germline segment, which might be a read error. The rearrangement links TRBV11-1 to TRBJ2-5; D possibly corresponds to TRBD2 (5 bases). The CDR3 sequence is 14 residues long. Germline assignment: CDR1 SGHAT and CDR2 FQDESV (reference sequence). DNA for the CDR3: TGTGCCAGCAGTGGACTGGTGGAGGTGGAGACCCAATATTTC. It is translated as CASSGLVEVETQYF. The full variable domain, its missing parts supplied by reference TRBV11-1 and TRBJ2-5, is EAEVAQSPRYKITEKSQAVAFWCDPISGHATLYWYRQILGQGPELLVQFQDESVVDDSQLPKDRFSAERLKGVDSTLKIQPAELGDSAMYLCASSGLVEVETQYFGPGTRLLVL.

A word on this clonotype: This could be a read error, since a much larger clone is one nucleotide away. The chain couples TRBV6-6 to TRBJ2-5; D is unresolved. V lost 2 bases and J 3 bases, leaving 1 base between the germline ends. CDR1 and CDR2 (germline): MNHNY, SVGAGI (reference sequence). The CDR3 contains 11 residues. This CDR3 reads CASSYKETQYF. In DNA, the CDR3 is TGTGCCAGCAGTTACAAAGAGACCCAGTACTTC.

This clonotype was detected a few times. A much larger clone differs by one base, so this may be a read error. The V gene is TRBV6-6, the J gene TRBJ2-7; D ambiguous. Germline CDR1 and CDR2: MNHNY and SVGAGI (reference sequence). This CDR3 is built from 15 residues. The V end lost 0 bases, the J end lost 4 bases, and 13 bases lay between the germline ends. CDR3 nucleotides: TGTGCCAGCAGTTACTCAGTGGGATTGGGGTACGAGCAGTACTTC. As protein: CASSYSVGLGYEQYF.

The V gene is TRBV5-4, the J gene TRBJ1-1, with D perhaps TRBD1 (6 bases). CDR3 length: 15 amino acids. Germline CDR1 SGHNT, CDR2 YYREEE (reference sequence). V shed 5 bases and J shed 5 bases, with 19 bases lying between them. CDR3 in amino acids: CASRFLWGAHTEAFF. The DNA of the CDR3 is TGTGCCAGCAGGTTCCTGTGGGGGGCACATACTGAAGCTTTCTTT.

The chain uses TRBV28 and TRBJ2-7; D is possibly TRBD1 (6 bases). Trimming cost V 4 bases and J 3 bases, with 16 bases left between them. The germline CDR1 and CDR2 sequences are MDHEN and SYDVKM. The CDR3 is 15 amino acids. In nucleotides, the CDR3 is TGTGCCAGCAGTTCAGGGGACGGCGCAAGCTACGAGCAGTACTTC. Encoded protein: CASSSGDGASYEQYF. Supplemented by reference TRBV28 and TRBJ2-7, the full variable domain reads DVKVTQSSRYLVKRTGEKVFLECVQDMDHENMFWYRQDPGLGLRLIYFSYDVKMKEKGDIPEGYSVSREKKERFSLILESASTNQTSMYLCASSSGDGASYEQYFGPGTRLTVT.

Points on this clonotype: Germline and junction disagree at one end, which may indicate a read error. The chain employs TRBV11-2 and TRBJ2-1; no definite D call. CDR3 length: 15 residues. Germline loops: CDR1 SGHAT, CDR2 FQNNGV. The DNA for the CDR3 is TGTACCAGCAGCTTAGAGATGGACCGCTACAATGAGCAGTTCTTC. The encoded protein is CTSSLEMDRYNEQFF.

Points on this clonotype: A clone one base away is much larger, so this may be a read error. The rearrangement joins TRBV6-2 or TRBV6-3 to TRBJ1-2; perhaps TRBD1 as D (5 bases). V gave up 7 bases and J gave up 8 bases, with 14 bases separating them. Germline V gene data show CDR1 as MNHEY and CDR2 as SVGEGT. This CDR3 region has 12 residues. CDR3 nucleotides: TGTGCCAGCACTTCCGAGACAGTCGGCTACACCTTC. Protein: CASTSETVGYTF.

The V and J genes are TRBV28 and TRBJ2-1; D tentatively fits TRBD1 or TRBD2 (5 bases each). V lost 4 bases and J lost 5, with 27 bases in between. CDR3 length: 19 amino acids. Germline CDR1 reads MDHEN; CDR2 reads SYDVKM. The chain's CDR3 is CASSSTRGWGPSVDNEQFF. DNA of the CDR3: TGTGCCAGCAGTTCAACAAGGGGCTGGGGACCCAGCGTGGACAATGAGCAGTTCTTC.